The 23 T cell receptor beta chains listed next were all sequenced from one sample in a study of cytomegalovirus exposure and HLA in healthy donors. With 60 Vbeta and 13 Jbeta primers, the PCR was carried out. Measured with immunoSEQ multiplex PCR; TCRdb has only the in-frame clones, and not every one. The sample shows 120,000 or so clones, approximately 74% of them seen only once. Sequenced: PBMCs. These TCRs come from a man aged 35 to 55 in good health and CMV-seropositive.

This chain links TRBV28 with TRBJ2-3; no clear D. The germline V and J ends were trimmed by 6 bases and 1 base, with 11 bases remaining between them. This CDR3 spans 14 amino acids. The germline CDR1 and CDR2 sequences are MDHEN and SYDVKM. This CDR3 reads CASSQVVGTDTQYF. The CDR3 DNA reads TGTGCCAGCAGCCAGGTGGTGGGCACAGATACGCAGTATTTT. The variable domain in full, with the rest retrieved from reference TRBV28 and TRBJ2-3, is DVKVTQSSRYLVKRTGEKVFLECVQDMDHENMFWYRQDPGLGLRLIYFSYDVKMKEKGDIPEGYSVSREKKERFSLILESASTNQTSMYLCASSQVVGTDTQYFGPGTRLTVL.

V gene TRBV7-9 combines with J gene TRBJ2-5; TRBD2 is a possible D gene (6 bases). Trimming removed 5 bases from V and 0 bases from J, with 10 bases in between. Germline loops: CDR1 SEHNR, CDR2 FQNEAQ (reference sequence). The CDR3 is 14 amino acids. Here the CDR3 reads CASSAGPNQETQYF. The CDR3 DNA reads as TGTGCCAGCAGCGCGGGGCCCAACCAAGAGACCCAGTACTTC.

Comments on this clone: The same CDR3 also results from other DNA sequences found in this sample. In DNA, the CDR3 is TGTGCCAGCAGTTACTCGGGGGCTCCCTACGAGCAGTACTTC. Its protein product is CASSYSGAPYEQYF. V is TRBV6-5 and J is TRBJ2-7; D may be TRBD1 (6 bases). Germline CDR1 reads MNHEY; CDR2 reads SVGAGI. V was trimmed by 0 bases and J by 2 bases, leaving 8 bases between them. The CDR3 covers 14 residues.

Here the CDR3 reads CASSFRWTQYF. CDR3 in DNA: TGTGCCAGCAGTTTTCGGTGGACCCAGTACTTC. The gene calls are TRBV28 and TRBJ2-5, with D uncertain. Germline lookup yields CDR1 MDHEN and CDR2 SYDVKM. This CDR3 is built from 11 residues. V lost 3 bases and J 7 bases, leaving 6 bases between the germline ends. The whole variable domain, filled in from reference TRBV28 and TRBJ2-5, reads DVKVTQSSRYLVKRTGEKVFLECVQDMDHENMFWYRQDPGLGLRLIYFSYDVKMKEKGDIPEGYSVSREKKERFSLILESASTNQTSMYLCASSFRWTQYFGPGTRLLVL.

The chain joins TRBV30 to TRBJ1-1; no clear D. This CDR3 is built from 14 residues. Germline V lookup: CDR1 GTSNPN, CDR2 SVGIG (reference sequence). The V end was cut by 3 bases, the J end by 3 bases, with 14 bases between. CDR3 DNA: TGTGCCTGGAGCGCCCTAAGGGAGTACACTGAAGCTTTCTTT. It is translated as CAWSALREYTEAFF.

J is TRBJ2-7 and V is TRBV7-2, with TRBD1 matching 8 bases. The CDR3 sequence is 15 residues long. Trimming removed 5 bases from V and 4 bases from J; junction bases left unmatched: 10. The germline V gene has CDR1 SGHTA and CDR2 FQGNSA. The CDR3, as DNA: TGTGCCAGCAGCCTGAGACAGGGGCCGAATTACGAGCAGTACTTC. Its protein product is CASSLRQGPNYEQYF.

The chain recombines TRBV27 with TRBJ1-1; no firm D call. Germline V lookup: CDR1 MNHEY, CDR2 SMNVEV (reference sequence). Trimming removed 0 bases at V and 3 bases at J, with 11 bases between. The CDR3 totals 15 residues. The CDR3 sequence is CASSLSTTVDTEAFF. DNA for the CDR3: TGTGCCAGCAGTTTATCAACCACAGTGGACACTGAAGCTTTCTTT.

The J gene is TRBJ2-5, the V gene TRBV30; the match to TRBD2 covers 7 bases. V was clipped by 0 bases and J by 4 bases; unmatched bases: 8. The CDR3 is 15 residues long. Germline CDR1 GTSNPN, CDR2 SVGIG (reference sequence). DNA of the CDR3: TGTGCCTGGAGTGTAGTCCAGGGCGGGGGAGAGACCCAGTACTTC. Translated, it gives CAWSVVQGGGETQYF.

The rearrangement links TRBV7-2 to TRBJ2-7; maybe TRBD1 (5 bases). The V end lost 4 bases, the J end lost 1 base, and 11 bases lay between the germline ends. CDR1 and CDR2 from the germline V gene are SGHTA and FQGNSA. The CDR3 length is 14 residues. In DNA form, the CDR3 reads TGTGCCAGCAGCTCTCAGGGCTTGTCCTACGAGCAGTACTTC. Protein: CASSSQGLSYEQYF.

The V call is TRBV10-3, the J call TRBJ1-2; 10 nucleotides match TRBD1. CDR1 is ENHRY, CDR2 SYGVKD, per germline. The CDR3 consists of 16 residues. The V and J ends lost 2 bases and 2 bases, in that order; junction bases with no gene match: 5. The chain's CDR3 is CAISEPGQGENYGYTF. The CDR3, as DNA: TGTGCCATCAGTGAGCCCGGACAGGGGGAGAACTATGGCTACACCTTC.

This chain joins TRBV4-3 and TRBJ2-1; D not resolved. CDR1 and CDR2 (germline): LGHNA, YSLEER. V shed 1 base and J shed 2 bases, with 9 bases lying between them. The CDR3 totals 15 residues. The CDR3 loop is CASSQGRSPYNEQFF. Here the CDR3 DNA reads TGCGCCAGCAGCCAAGGGCGGAGTCCCTACAATGAGCAGTTCTTC.

This chain links TRBV9 with TRBJ2-3; D unresolved. The CDR3 spans 12 residues. V was clipped by 4 bases and J by 5 bases, with 8 bases between them. Germline CDR1 is SGDLS and CDR2 is YYNGEE. The CDR3 DNA follows: TGTGCCAGCAGCCTGGTAGTAGATACGCAGTATTTT. Translated, it gives CASSLVVDTQYF.

The rearrangement links TRBV6-6 to TRBJ1-6, with D possibly matching TRBD1 (6 bases). CDR1 and CDR2 from the germline V gene are MNHNY and SVGAGI (reference sequence). The CDR3 is made up of 13 amino acids. V dropped 7 bases and J dropped 10 bases, with 14 bases sitting between them. In DNA, the CDR3 is TGTGCCAGCAAACCGGGACAACTCTCACCCCTCCACTTT. This translates into CASKPGQLSPLHF.

The rearrangement links TRBV19 to TRBJ2-2; 10 nucleotides align to TRBD2. This CDR3 spans 21 amino acids. Trimming cost V 5 bases and J 0 bases; bases outside gene matches: 18. The germline CDR1 and CDR2 sequences are LNHDA and SQIVND (reference sequence). The CDR3: CASSWALAGDEYYANTGELFF. The CDR3 nucleotides are TGTGCCAGTAGTTGGGCCCTAGCGGGGGATGAATACTACGCGAACACCGGGGAGCTGTTTTTT.

The chain joins TRBV6-5 to TRBJ2-4; TRBD1 agrees at 7 bases. CDR3 length: 15 residues. Germline V gene data show CDR1 as MNHEY and CDR2 as SVGAGI. V was clipped by 2 bases and J by 3 bases; unmatched bases: 4. CDR3 in DNA: TGTGCCAGCAGTTACCTACAGGGGAACAAAAACATTCAGTACTTC. It yields the protein CASSYLQGNKNIQYF.

This chain connects TRBV4-3 to TRBJ2-3, with 10 nucleotides matching TRBD1. Trimming at V came to 4 bases and at J to 0 bases, leaving 13 bases not matched to a gene. The CDR3 extends over 19 amino acids. Germline CDR1 is LGHNA and CDR2 is YSLEER. In nucleotides, the CDR3 is TGCGCCAGCAGCCGCCGGGACAGGGGTGCGGGAGCAAGCACAGATACGCAGTATTTT. Its protein is CASSRRDRGAGASTDTQYF.

In its sample, this clone was seen a few times. The rearrangement uses TRBV7-8 and TRBJ2-2, with 10 bases fitting TRBD1. The V gene end was trimmed by 2 bases and the J gene end by 5 bases; junction bases not matched to a gene: 2. Germline lookup yields CDR1 SGHVS and CDR2 FQNEAQ. This CDR3 spans 15 amino acids. The CDR3 is CASSLSGQGTGELFF. In DNA, the CDR3 is TGTGCCAGCAGCTTATCGGGACAGGGGACCGGGGAGCTGTTTTTT.

V gene TRBV11-2 combines with J gene TRBJ2-7; D is possibly TRBD2 (6 bases). V was pared by 0 bases and J by 5 bases, with 17 bases between. The germline V gene encodes CDR1 SGHAT and CDR2 FQNNGV. The CDR3 is 16 residues long. The chain's CDR3 is CASSLDRASDPHEQYF. The DNA for the CDR3 is TGTGCCAGCAGCTTAGATCGGGCTAGCGATCCCCACGAGCAGTACTTC. The complete variable domain, with remaining parts taken from reference TRBV11-2 and TRBJ2-7, reads EAGVAQSPRYKIIEKRQSVAFWCNPISGHATLYWYQQILGQGPKLLIQFQNNGVVDDSQLPKDRFSAERLKGVDSTLKIQPAKLEDSAVYLCASSLDRASDPHEQYFGPGTRLTVT.

The V gene is TRBV5-1, the J gene TRBJ2-7; 8 nucleotides agree with TRBD2. The trim removed 4 bases at V and 3 bases at J, leaving 15 bases unmatched. The CDR3 covers 17 residues. The V gene's germline CDR1 is SGHRS and CDR2 YFSETQ. The CDR3 DNA reads TGCGCCAGCAGCCCGGAGCACAGCGGGAGTTTAGGCTACGAGCAGTACTTC. Amino acid sequence: CASSPEHSGSLGYEQYF. Together with reference TRBV5-1 and TRBJ2-7, the CDR3 gives the full variable domain: KAGVTQTPRYLIKTRGQQVTLSCSPISGHRSVSWYQQTPGQGLQFLFEYFSETQRNKGNFPGRFSGRQFSNSRSEMNVSTLELGDSALYLCASSPEHSGSLGYEQYFGPGTRLTVT.

The chain combines TRBV29-1 with TRBJ2-3; 7 bases align to TRBD2. Germline values: CDR1 SQVTM, CDR2 ANQGSEA. The CDR3 consists of 13 residues. J lost 8 bases, V lost 5 bases, and 10 bases had no gene match. CDR3 sequence reads: CSVIGSGKATQYF. The CDR3 nucleotides read TGCAGCGTTATAGGCAGCGGGAAAGCTACGCAGTATTTT.

This rearrangement joins TRBV29-1 to TRBJ1-2; no firm D call. Trimming shortened V by 3 bases and J by 7 bases, and 15 bases separated the two germline ends. The CDR3 has 13 amino acids. Germline loops: CDR1 SQVTM, CDR2 ANQGSEA. The DNA of the CDR3 is TGCAGCGTTGATGATACGGGAGGCCCTGGCTACACCTTC. It yields the protein CSVDDTGGPGYTF.

The gene calls are TRBV7-3 and TRBJ2-2; 11 nucleotides align to TRBD2. The length of the CDR3 is 18 residues. Germline V gene lookup returns CDR1 SGHTA and CDR2 FQGTGA. V was pared by 2 bases and J by 6 bases, with 11 bases of the junction left unmatched. The CDR3 protein is CASSLSGPSGRSAGELFF. The CDR3 nucleotides read TGTGCCAGCAGCTTATCTGGGCCTAGCGGGAGGAGCGCCGGGGAGCTGTTTTTT.

This chain uses TRBV5-1 with TRBJ2-7; 10 nucleotides align to TRBD1. The trim removed 4 bases at V and 3 bases at J, leaving 4 bases unmatched. Germline V gene data show CDR1 as SGHRS and CDR2 as YFSETQ. The CDR3 sequence is 14 residues long. This chain's CDR3 is CASSRGQGYYEQYF. The CDR3 coding sequence is TGCGCCAGCAGCCGGGGACAGGGGTACTACGAGCAGTACTTC.